This T cell receptor beta chain emerged from a study of blood T cells in healthy people across ages. Study-level results: Possibly, changes in expanded clonotypes were confounded because donor CMV status was unknown.

Through a sample-barcoded 5' primer and a J-beta primer mix, a second PCR was run for roughly 6 to 12 cycles. Each cDNA molecule was tagged by a template-switch adaptor with 12 random nucleotides. TCRdb re-called the 5' RACE reads through MiXCR, storing one row per CDR3 protein. Here the sample spans hundreds of thousands of distinct CDR3 sequences, 40% to 50% being singletons. With 0 bases removed from V and 3 bases from J, the gap between germline ends came to 18 bases. In germline, CDR1 is SGHRS, CDR2 YFSETQ. The CDR3 length is 17 residues. In each sample, at least 7 million PBMCs were isolated. This clonotype turned up a few times. Its antigen remains unidentified.

The chain employs TRBV5-1 and TRBJ1-1; D is uncertain. The TCR sequence derives from an elderly man in good health. Sequenced sample: blood. Here the CDR3 reads CASSLGSLNTWDTEAFF. DNA of the CDR3: TGCGCCAGCAGCTTGGGGTCCTTAAATACATGGGACACTGAAGCTTTCTTT.